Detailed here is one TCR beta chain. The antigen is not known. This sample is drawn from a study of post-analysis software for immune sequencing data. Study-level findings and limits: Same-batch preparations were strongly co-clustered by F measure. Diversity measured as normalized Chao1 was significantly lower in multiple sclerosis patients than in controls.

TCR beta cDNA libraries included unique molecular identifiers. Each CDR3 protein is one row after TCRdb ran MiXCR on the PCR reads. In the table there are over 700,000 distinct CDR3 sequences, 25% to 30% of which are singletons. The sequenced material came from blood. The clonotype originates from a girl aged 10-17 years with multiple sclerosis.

The CDR3 bases are TGCAGCGTTCAATACGGGGGTAACACTGAAGCTTTCTTT. Translation: CSVQYGGNTEAFF. The chain recombines TRBV29-1 with TRBJ1-1; tentatively, D is TRBD1 (5 bases). V was trimmed by 5 bases and J by 2 bases, leaving 12 bases between them. The CDR3 contains 13 residues. CDR1 and CDR2 from the germline V gene are SQVTM and ANQGSEA.